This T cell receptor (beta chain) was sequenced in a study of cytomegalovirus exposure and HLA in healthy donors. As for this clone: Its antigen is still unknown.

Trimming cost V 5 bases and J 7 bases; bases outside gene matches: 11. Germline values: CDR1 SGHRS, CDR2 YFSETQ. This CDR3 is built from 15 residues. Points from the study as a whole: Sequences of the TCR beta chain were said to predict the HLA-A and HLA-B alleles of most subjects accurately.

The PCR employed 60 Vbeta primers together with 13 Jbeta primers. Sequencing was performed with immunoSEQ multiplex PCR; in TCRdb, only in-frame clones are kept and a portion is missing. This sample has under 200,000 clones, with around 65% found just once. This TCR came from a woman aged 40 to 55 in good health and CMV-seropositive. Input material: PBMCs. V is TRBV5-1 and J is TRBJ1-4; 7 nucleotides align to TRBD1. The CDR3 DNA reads TGCGCCAGCAGATTGTCCGGGACAGAGGGTGAAAAACTGTTTTTT. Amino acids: CASRLSGTEGEKLFF. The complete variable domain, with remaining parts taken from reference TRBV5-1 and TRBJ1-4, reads KAGVTQTPRYLIKTRGQQVTLSCSPISGHRSVSWYQQTPGQGLQFLFEYFSETQRNKGNFPGRFSGRQFSNSRSEMNVSTLELGDSALYLCASRLSGTEGEKLFFGSGTQLSVL.